Shown below are 22 T cell receptor beta chains from a single sample sequenced in a study of T cell clonality in common variable immunodeficiency. Data came from immunoSEQ multiplex PCR; TCRdb stores just in-frame clones and leaves some out. The repertoire consists of 35,000 to 55,000 clones, none detected only once. Sequenced input: peripheral blood mononuclear cells. The receptors were sampled from a person between 18 and 69 years old in good health.

In this sample, this clone turned up many times. The CDR3 is cut off 3 residues early in the read; its end comes from the germline J gene. V is TRBV20-1 and J is TRBJ2-3, with a weak D call TRBD2 (6 bases). The germline CDR1 and CDR2 sequences are DFQATT and SNEGSKA (reference sequence). V was shortened by 3 bases and J by 2 bases, with 18 bases between the two germline ends. The CDR3 loop spans 16 amino acids. The part of the CDR3 DNA that was read is TGCAGTGCTAGCATTACGGCAGGGAGGATCACAGATACG. Its protein product is CSASITAGRITDT. The full CDR3 reads CSASITAGRITDTQYF.

This clone was recorded many times. Read coverage stops 3 residues before the CDR3 terminus; the germline J gene supplies the remainder. The chain joins TRBV6-1 to TRBJ1-2; 8 bases align to TRBD1. From germline, CDR1 is MNHNS and CDR2 SASEGT. The CDR3 loop spans 16 amino acids. The V segment lost 2 bases and the J segment 4 bases; nucleotides outside the gene matches: 9. Partial CDR3 DNA: TGTGCCAGCAGTGAACACCCGGACAGGGTTGGCTATGGC. This translates into CASSEHPDRVGYG. The entire CDR3 sequence reads CASSEHPDRVGYGYTF.

This clone has at least ten counts. The DNA ends 3 residues before the CDR3 does, and the rest of the CDR3 is filled in from the germline J gene. The J gene is TRBJ2-1, the V gene TRBV24-1; 10 bases line up with TRBD2. The CDR3 has 14 amino acids. Germline V lookup: CDR1 KGHDR, CDR2 SFDVKD. With 5 bases clipped from V and 3 bases from J, the junction kept 0 bases outside the gene matches. The CDR3 DNA, read in part, is TGTGCCACCAGTGGACTAGCGGGCTACAATGAG. This codes for CATSGLAGYNE. The full CDR3 protein is CATSGLAGYNEQFF.

This clone was found many times. Read coverage stops 3 residues before the CDR3 terminus; the germline J gene supplies the remainder. The chain links TRBV20-1 to TRBJ1-5; TRBD1 is a possible D gene (5 bases). Germline CDR1 is DFQATT and CDR2 is SNEGSKA (reference sequence). CDR3 length equals 15 residues. Trimming cost V 3 bases and J 0 bases, with 12 bases left between them. The sequenced part of the CDR3 DNA is TGCAGTGCTAGGAGAACAGGCCATAGCAATCAGCCC. Protein: CSARRTGHSNQP. The complete CDR3 reads CSARRTGHSNQPQHF.

This clone has ten or more counts. The read ends 3 residues shy of where the CDR3 ends; the end is completed using the germline J gene. The chain links TRBV27 to TRBJ1-6, with D possibly matching TRBD1 (6 bases). Trimming shortened V by 5 bases and J by 9 bases, and 17 bases separated the two germline ends. Germline V gene data show CDR1 as MNHEY and CDR2 as SMNVEV (reference sequence). The CDR3 has 15 amino acids. CDR3 sequence reads: CASSPLGQGGSPLHF. CDR3 DNA, as far as it was read: TGTGCCAGCAGTCCCCTGGGACAAGGAGGTTCACCC.

Many counts were recorded for this clone. Read sequence stops 3 residues before the CDR3 end, and the germline J gene provides the missing end. The rearrangement uses TRBV19 and TRBJ2-7, with 8 bases identical to TRBD2. Germline trimming cut 2 bases from V and 6 bases from J; bases unmatched to any gene: 3. This CDR3 is built from 13 residues. From germline, CDR1 is LNHDA and CDR2 SQIVND (reference sequence). The DNA read from the CDR3 is TGTGCCAGTAGTATAAAAGCGGGAGTCGAG. Protein sequence: CASSIKAGVE. The complete CDR3 protein is CASSIKAGVEQYF.

This clone occurred many times. Coverage ceases 3 residues before the CDR3 finishes, and the germline J gene fills in the end. The V and J genes are TRBV14 and TRBJ2-7; the match to TRBD2 covers 8 bases. The J segment lost 0 bases and the V segment lost 4 bases, leaving 14 bases of the junction unmatched. Germline CDR1 reads SGHDN; CDR2 reads FVKESK. The CDR3 length is 18 residues. CDR3 residues: CASSPLVGSGASSYEQYF. The covered CDR3 bases are TGTGCCAGCAGCCCGCTAGTTGGTAGCGGGGCGTCCTCCTACGAG.

This clone was counted ten times or more. The read gets to within 3 residues of the CDR3 end, and the germline J gene fills in the rest. V usage is TRBV5-1 and J usage is TRBJ1-2, with a weak D call TRBD1 (5 bases). V was cut by 0 bases and J by 2 bases, with 11 bases left in between. The germline V gene encodes CDR1 SGHRS and CDR2 YFSETQ. The CDR3 covers 15 residues. CDR3 bases read: TGCGCCAGCAGCTTGGAGGGGCCTGTCAACTATGGC. It yields the protein CASSLEGPVNYG. In full, the CDR3 reads CASSLEGPVNYGYTF.

This clone was counted many times. The CDR3 DNA, read in part, is TGTGCCAGCAGCCAAGTTGAACTAGCGGGAGTGGGTGAG. It translates to CASSQVELAGVGE. The whole CDR3 protein is CASSQVELAGVGEQFF. This chain connects TRBV14 to TRBJ2-1, with TRBD2 identical over 11 bases. Sequencing ends 3 residues short of the CDR3 end; the germline J gene provides the rest. CDR1 is SGHDN, CDR2 FVKESK, per germline. The CDR3 length is 16 residues. V shed 1 base and J 9 bases; nucleotides not matched to a gene: 8.

Ten or more counts support this clone. The read comes to an end 3 residues before the CDR3 does, leaving the germline J gene to fill in the end. The chain combines TRBV29-1 with TRBJ1-2, with D possibly being TRBD1 (6 bases). Germline CDR1 and CDR2: SQVTM and ANQGSEA. V was cut by 7 bases and J by 0 bases, with 15 bases left in between. CDR3 size: 14 residues. The chain's CDR3 is CSAWTASANYGYTF. CDR3 bases read: TGCAGCGCTTGGACAGCTTCAGCTAACTATGGC.

This clone was detected ten times or more. With the read ending 3 residues before the CDR3 end, the germline J gene is used to fill in that end. J is TRBJ1-6 and V is TRBV10-2, with TRBD1 matching over 9 bases. Germline assignment: CDR1 WSHSY and CDR2 SAAADI. This CDR3 contains 15 residues. The V and J ends lost 2 bases and 8 bases, in that order; junction bases with no gene match: 4. Partial CDR3 DNA: TGCGCCAGCAGTGAGCGGGGACAGGGAGATTCACCC. This translates into CASSERGQGDSP. The whole CDR3 reads CASSERGQGDSPLHF.

This clone occurred many times. The read stops 3 residues short of the end of the CDR3; the missing end is completed from the germline J gene. The chain couples TRBV5-1 to TRBJ2-3, with TRBD2 matching 7 bases. The CDR3 consists of 16 residues. In germline, CDR1 is SGHRS, CDR2 YFSETQ. V was pared by 3 bases and J by 0 bases, with 7 bases of the junction left unmatched. The sequenced CDR3 bases are TGCGCCAGCAGCTCCGGGACTACCTTTAGCACAGATACG. Translating gives CASSSGTTFSTDT. The full CDR3 sequence reads CASSSGTTFSTDTQYF.

This clone was recorded at least ten times. The read terminates 3 residues before the CDR3 end, so the remaining end is supplied by the germline J gene. The V call is TRBV5-1, the J call TRBJ1-3, with D possibly matching TRBD1 (5 bases). Per the germline V gene, CDR1 is SGHRS and CDR2 is YFSETQ. This CDR3 region has 17 residues. V lost 4 bases and J 0 bases, leaving 17 bases between the germline ends. The CDR3 DNA, read in part, is TGCGCCAGCAGCCCAGTCGTGGACACTAACTCTGGAAACACC. Its translation: CASSPVVDTNSGNT. The full CDR3 reads CASSPVVDTNSGNTIYF.

This clone was seen repeatedly, ten times or more. The read stops 3 residues short of the end of the CDR3; the missing end is completed from the germline J gene. The chain has TRBV5-1 and TRBJ2-7, with TRBD2 identical over 8 bases. The CDR3 runs 14 residues. From germline, CDR1 is SGHRS and CDR2 YFSETQ. Germline trimming cut 6 bases from V and 0 bases from J; bases unmatched to any gene: 5. CDR3 in amino acids: CASTRGTSSYEQYF. The part of the CDR3 DNA that was read is TGCGCCAGCACGCGGGGGACTAGCTCCTACGAG.

This clone showed up many times. The read ends 3 residues early relative to the CDR3; the germline J gene fills the gap. V usage is TRBV20-1 and J usage is TRBJ2-5; a weak D match, TRBD1 (6 bases). V lost 6 bases to trimming and J lost 3 bases, with 11 bases between them. Germline CDR1 DFQATT, CDR2 SNEGSKA (reference sequence). CDR3 length: 12 residues. Here the CDR3 reads CSASNREETQYF. The part of the CDR3 DNA that was read is TGCAGTGCAAGCAACAGGGAAGAGACC.

This clone has at least ten counts. The read terminates 3 residues ahead of where the CDR3 ends, so the germline J gene completes it. The rearrangement links TRBV28 to TRBJ2-1; the D gene is possibly TRBD2 (6 bases). The CDR3 spans 14 residues. Between the trimmed V and J ends, which lost 3 bases and 4 bases, there was a span of 10 bases. Germline values: CDR1 MDHEN, CDR2 SYDVKM. CDR3: CASSFTLAYNEQFF. The covered CDR3 bases are TGTGCCAGCAGTTTTACCCTAGCGTACAATGAG.

This clone was counted at least ten times. The read terminates 3 residues ahead of where the CDR3 ends, so the germline J gene completes it. V and J are TRBV7-8 and TRBJ2-3, with D perhaps matching TRBD2 (5 bases). Looked up from germline, CDR1 is SGHVS and CDR2 is FQNEAQ. With 5 bases removed from V and 5 bases from J, the gap between germline ends came to 11 bases. The CDR3 has 13 amino acids. The CDR3 region is CASSDTSVDTQYF. The part of the CDR3 DNA that was read is TGTGCCAGCAGCGATACTAGTGTAGATACG. Complete variable domain (other parts from reference TRBV7-8 and TRBJ2-3): GAGVSQSPRYKVAKRGQDVALRCDPISGHVSLFWYQQALGQGPEFLTYFQNEAQLDKSGLPSDRFFAERPEGSVSTLKIQRTQQEDSAVYLCASSDTSVDTQYFGPGTRLTVL.

This clone was seen more than once but under ten times. Read coverage stops 3 residues before the CDR3 terminus; the germline J gene supplies the remainder. The rearrangement links TRBV25-1 to TRBJ1-4; D gene ambiguous. The CDR3 runs to 15 residues. V was trimmed by 2 bases and J by 4 bases, leaving 11 bases between them. CDR1 and CDR2 from the germline V gene are MGHDK and SYGVNS. The CDR3 DNA, read in part, is TGTGCCAGCAGTGAACAGCGGGGAAATAATGAAAAA. Protein sequence: CASSEQRGNNEK. The full CDR3 reads CASSEQRGNNEKLFF.

This clone was recorded many times. The read terminates 3 residues ahead of where the CDR3 ends, so the germline J gene completes it. The rearrangement uses TRBV19 and TRBJ2-2; D possibly corresponds to TRBD1 (7 bases). Germline CDR1 LNHDA, CDR2 SQIVND (reference sequence). V shed 5 bases and J shed 7 bases, with 23 bases lying between them. The CDR3 is 17 residues long. CDR3 region: CASSPQHRGGLGGELFF. Partial CDR3 DNA: TGTGCCAGTAGTCCACAACACAGGGGAGGATTGGGCGGGGAG.

This clone was counted many times. The sequenced fragment ends 3 residues before the CDR3 boundary, so the rest is inferred from the germline J gene. The chain is built from TRBV20-1 and TRBJ2-5, with TRBD2 matching over 12 bases. Germline CDR1 reads DFQATT; CDR2 reads SNEGSKA (reference sequence). CDR3 length: 16 amino acids. The V segment lost 4 bases and the J segment 5 bases; nucleotides outside the gene matches: 11. The CDR3 sequence is CSAITTSGSHTETQYF. The sequenced part of the CDR3 DNA is TGCAGTGCTATTACGACTAGCGGGAGTCATACGGAGACC.

This clone has ten or more counts. Read data end 3 residues before the CDR3 end; the end is taken from the germline J gene. The chain uses TRBV30 and TRBJ2-1, with D possibly called TRBD1 or TRBD2 (5 bases each). The CDR3 sequence is 14 residues long. Trimming removed 3 bases at V and 2 bases at J, with 11 bases between. Germline assignment: CDR1 GTSNPN and CDR2 SVGIG (reference sequence). The sequenced part of the CDR3 DNA is TGTGCCTGGAGAGAGGGGAGTGCCTACAATGAG. Protein sequence: CAWREGSAYNE. The whole CDR3 protein reads CAWREGSAYNEQFF.

On this clone: Only one base separates this from a far larger clonotype, so it likely reflects a read error. The read terminates 3 residues before the CDR3 end, so the remaining end is supplied by the germline J gene. This chain links TRBV18 with TRBJ2-7, with 8 bases lining up with TRBD1. The length of the CDR3 is 14 residues. After removal of 3 bases from V and 6 bases from J, the junction contained 7 bases not matched to a gene. Germline CDR1 reads KGHSH; CDR2 reads LQKENI. CDR3 bases read: TGTGCCAGCTCACCCGGGACAGGCCACCGCGAG. This encodes CASSPGTGHRE. The entire CDR3 protein reads CASSPGTGHREQYF.